This T cell receptor (beta chain) was profiled in a study of cytomegalovirus exposure and HLA in healthy donors. Study in general: Earlier sequencing of some 180 million T cells yielded around 100 million unique TCR beta sequences.

60 Vbeta and 13 Jbeta primers were used in PCR. The assay was immunoSEQ multiplex PCR, and TCRdb's table has in-frame clones only and misses some. Among approximately 140,000 clones, 78% were seen once, and the ten largest hold around 1.9%. Points on this clone: What it binds is unknown.

General study findings and limits: Being productive about 87% or about 30% of the time was typical of most TCR beta V segments in an earlier analysis. Cytomegalovirus association was listed for 150 to 200 TCR beta chains.

Germline V gene sequence: CDR1 SGHNT, CDR2 YYREEE (reference sequence). The V end lost 0 bases, the J end lost 3 bases, and 10 bases lay between the germline ends. This CDR3 has 14 residues. The gene calls are TRBV5-4 and TRBJ2-7; D perhaps matches TRBD1 (6 bases). Sequenced: PBMCs. This receptor was obtained from a middle-aged woman in good health and CMV-seronegative. CDR3 sequence (DNA): TGTGCCAGCAGCTTGGGACAGGAGATCTACGAGCAGTACTTC. Amino acid sequence: CASSLGQEIYEQYF.